The T cell receptor (beta chain) described here comes from a study of cytomegalovirus exposure and HLA in healthy donors. Study conclusions and caveats: An analysis that came later showed most CMV-associated TCR beta chains appearing HLA-restricted. TCR beta V- and J-gene trimming, according to a later analysis, was linked to a missense DCLRE1C variant.

V shed 7 bases, J shed 8 bases, and the junction held 6 bases outside the gene matches. Germline V gene lookup returns CDR1 ENHRY and CDR2 SYGVKD. CDR3 length: 14 residues. A word on this clone: Its antigen is unknown.

The PCR contained 60 Vbeta and 13 Jbeta primers. Some clones are missing from TCRdb's copy, which holds only in-frame ones; the method was immunoSEQ multiplex PCR. The sample records around 99,000 clones, approximately 80% being singletons. The sequence was collected from a woman aged 25 to 39 in good health and CMV-seronegative. Sequenced sample: PBMCs. The rearrangement joins TRBV10-3 to TRBJ2-1; 12 bases map to TRBD2. The CDR3 loop is CAITRTSGTDEQFF. In DNA form, the CDR3 reads TGTGCCATCACGAGGACTAGCGGGACAGATGAGCAGTTCTTC.